This entry concerns a single T cell receptor beta chain. This receptor's antigen is unknown. Per-base quality was not reported, and no clone a single base away is much larger than it. Sequences SGHAT (CDR1) and FQNNGV (CDR2) are obtained from the germline V gene. Deletion took 1 base off V and 0 bases off J, with a span of 5 bases between the germline ends. The CDR3, from cysteine to phenylalanine, totals 14 residues. Only the CDR3 region is kept as DNA, spanning 42 bases read in frame from base 1. The sample is drawn from a study of blood T cell repertoires in COVID-19 (dated by TCRdb to the early 2020s). Background for the entire study: Collaborator samples came from the United States, Italy and Spain and covered acute and convalescent phases of COVID-19. The material from the prospective study consisted of cDNA or gDNA derived from T cells, B-cell-depleted T cells, or PBMCs. Subjects who had been exposed to COVID-19, were actively infected with it, or had recovered from it provided the deeply sampled blood TCRbeta repertoires that made up the dataset. The repertoires were released in a freely available public database intended as a resource for research on the immune response to SARS-CoV-2. The samples were drawn from two sources: the first 160 participants of the ongoing ImmuneRACE study, and approximately 1,300 subjects contributed by 6 global collaborators. A de-identified subject ID, COVID-19 status, age in years and sex were almost always included in the sample metadata. HLA class I and class II types, where available, came from metadata supplied by the sample provider rather than from assay-based typing.

TCRbeta CDR3 regions were amplified from genomic DNA by means of the immunoSEQ Assay, a bias-controlled multiplex PCR. As for the original processing: The number of nucleated cells in each sample was estimated from the amplification of reference gene primers within the assay. To quantify the absolute abundance of each unique TCRbeta CDR3 rearrangement, sequence reads were collapsed and filtered. Productive Simpson clonality was computed per sample as the square root of Simpson's diversity index over productive rearrangements. The table was pulled from immuneACCESS by TCRdb, which kept in-frame rearrangements only. Such tables lose some clones; where checked, under half of the loss comes from unresolved V genes, and the rest has no known cause. That table supplies the V and J calls and clone size; D and trimming were determined from the DNA. The sample table lists about 140,000 clones, 70% to 80% of them with a count of one. Together, the top ten hold approximately 11% of the sample.

The paper's findings and limits, for the study overall: The quantity of clinical and demographic metadata differed by source and by participant and was supplied without curation.

Samples from volunteer blood donors who had recovered from COVID-19 were contributed by a second Seattle source. Whole blood was collected in K2EDTA tubes by collaborating institutions according to the institutions' own protocols. For TCRbeta analysis, collaborators shipped samples in one of three forms: frozen whole blood, isolated PBMCs, or DNA extracted from either of those sample types. The receptor comes from a man in his 60s who had recovered from COVID-19. The sequencing input was peripheral blood. The rearranged segments are TRBV11-2 and TRBJ2-3; the D gene identity is not certain. The DNA sequence is TGTGCCAGCAGCTTAGGCGTTAGCACAGATACGCAGTATTTT. It specifies CASSLGVSTDTQYF.